This T cell receptor (beta chain) was sequenced for a study of Ad26.COV2.S vaccination and SARS-CoV-2 variants. Treatment in this sample: about 20 received Ad26.COV2.S at low or high dose, single or two shots; about 5 received placebo; per-sample allocation not given. After the first vaccine or placebo injection, samples were drawn on day 63. An adult of 18-55 years in Boston served as donor. CDR1 is MNHEY, CDR2 SVGAGI, per germline. V dropped 6 bases and J dropped 7; count of bases not matched to a gene: 6. The CDR3 has 14 residues. TCRdb keeps only in-frame clones here, not all; method: immunoSEQ multiplex PCR. The sample includes approximately 340,000 clones, around 84% of them seen just once. Study-wide results and limits: Non-spike TCR breadth showed similarity between vaccine and placebo recipients. Total responses of T cells may have been underestimated by the analyses of TCR breadth and depth.

This clone was picked up a small number of times. Its cognate antigen is unknown. The source is a person between 18 and 65 years old who received the Ad26.COV2.S COVID-19 vaccine or a placebo. This specimen consisted of peripheral blood, obtained in a trial of Ad26.COV2.S vaccine versus placebo. This chain links TRBV6-5 with TRBJ2-2, with TRBD1 matching over 9 bases. CDR3 loop: CASSLDRGNGELFF. CDR3 nucleotide sequence: TGTGCCAGCAGCCTGGACAGGGGTAACGGGGAGCTGTTTTTT.